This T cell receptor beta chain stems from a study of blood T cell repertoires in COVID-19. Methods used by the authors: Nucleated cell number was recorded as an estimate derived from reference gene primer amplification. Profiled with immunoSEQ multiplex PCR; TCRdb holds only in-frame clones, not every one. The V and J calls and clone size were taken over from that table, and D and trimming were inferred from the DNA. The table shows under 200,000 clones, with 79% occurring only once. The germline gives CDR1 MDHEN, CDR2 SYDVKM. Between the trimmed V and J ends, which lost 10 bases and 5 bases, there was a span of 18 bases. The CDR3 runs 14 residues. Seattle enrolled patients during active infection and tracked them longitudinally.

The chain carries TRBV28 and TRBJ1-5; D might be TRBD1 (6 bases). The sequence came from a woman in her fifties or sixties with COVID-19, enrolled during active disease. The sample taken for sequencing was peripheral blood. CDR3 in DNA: TGTGCCACCCAAACTCGGGGGGCTTATCAGCCCCAGCATTTT. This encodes CATQTRGAYQPQHF. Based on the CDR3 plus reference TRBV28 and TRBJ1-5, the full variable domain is DVKVTQSSRYLVKRTGEKVFLECVQDMDHENMFWYRQDPGLGLRLIYFSYDVKMKEKGDIPEGYSVSREKKERFSLILESASTNQTSMYLCATQTRGAYQPQHFGDGTRLSIL.